This TCR beta chain stems from a study of T cell responses to AZD1222 COVID-19 vaccine. Of note for this clone: What it binds is not known.

Points from the study as a whole: None of the repertoires were sampled until the peak T cell response had passed. An increase in Spike-specific TCR breadth and depth was observed after two AZD1222 doses. Seropositivity was recorded at baseline in only five to seven AZD1222 recipients. Donors, mostly white British, included more females; clonal diversity was possibly underestimated.

Only in-frame clones appear in the TCRdb table, and some are missing; sequencing was by immunoSEQ multiplex PCR. The data contain roughly 140,000 clones, approximately 86% of them singletons. The TCR sequence derives from an adult who had recovered from COVID-19. The sample here was peripheral blood, taken after recovery from COVID-19.

The CDR3 reads CASSTTPNTEAFF. The CDR3 bases are TGTGCCAGCAGTACGACCCCAAACACTGAAGCTTTCTTT. The chain has TRBV6-4 and TRBJ1-1; D is unresolved. The germline V gene has CDR1 MRHNA and CDR2 SNTAGT. CDR3 length equals 13 residues. Trimming cost V 5 bases and J 2 bases, with 9 bases left between them.